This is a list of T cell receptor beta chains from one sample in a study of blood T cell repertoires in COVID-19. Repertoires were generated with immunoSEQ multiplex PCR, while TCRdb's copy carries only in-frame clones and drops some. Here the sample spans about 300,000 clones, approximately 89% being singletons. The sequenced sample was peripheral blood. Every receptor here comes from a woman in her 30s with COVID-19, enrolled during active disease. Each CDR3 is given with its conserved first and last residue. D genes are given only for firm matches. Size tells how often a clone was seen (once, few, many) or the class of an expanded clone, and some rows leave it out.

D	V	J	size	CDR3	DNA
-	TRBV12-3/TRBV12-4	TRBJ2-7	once	CASPFGGRREQYF	TGTGCCAGCCCTTTCGGGGGTCGGCGGGAGCAGTACTTC
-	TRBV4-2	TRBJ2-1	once	CASTPGLGYNEQFF	TGTGCCTCCACTCCGGGTCTGGGTTACAATGAGCAGTTCTTC
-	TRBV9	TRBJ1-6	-	CASSVLRNAESPLHF	TGTGCCAGCAGCGTACTGAGGAATGCTGAATCACCCCTCCACTTT
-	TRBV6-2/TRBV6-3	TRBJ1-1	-	CASSYSEVDPGVEAFF	TGTGCCAGCAGTTACTCAGAGGTCGACCCCGGGGTGGAAGCTTTCTTT
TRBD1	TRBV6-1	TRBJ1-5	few	CASSEGRGRSNQPQHF	TGTGCCAGCAGTGAAGGCAGGGGGCGCAGCAATCAGCCCCAGCATTTT
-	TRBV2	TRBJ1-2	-	CASTSRDYGYTF	TGTGCCAGCACCTCCAGGGATTATGGCTACACCTTC
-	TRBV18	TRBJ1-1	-	CASSVDSTEAFF	TGTGCCAGCTCCGTGGACAGCACTGAAGCTTTCTTT
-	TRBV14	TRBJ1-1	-	CASSQALNTEAFF	TGTGCCAGCAGCCAAGCGTTGAACACTGAAGCTTTCTTT
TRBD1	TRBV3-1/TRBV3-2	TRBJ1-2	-	CASSRGTGGARYGYTF	TGTGCCAGCAGCCGCGGGACAGGGGGCGCAAGGTATGGCTACACCTTC
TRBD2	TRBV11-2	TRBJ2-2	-	CASSPFGTSWGPNTGELFF	TGTGCCAGCAGCCCCTTCGGGACTAGCTGGGGCCCGAACACCGGGGAGCTGTTTTTT
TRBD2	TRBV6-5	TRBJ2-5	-	CASTGGLTETQYF	TGTGCCAGCACCGGGGGACTAACGGAGACCCAGTACTTC
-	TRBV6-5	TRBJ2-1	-	CASRFGQIEEQFF	TGTGCCAGCAGGTTCGGACAGATCGAGGAGCAGTTCTTC
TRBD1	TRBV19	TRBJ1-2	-	CASSPGRGRGYGYTF	TGTGCCTCCTCCCCCGGGAGGGGGCGAGGCTATGGCTACACCTTC
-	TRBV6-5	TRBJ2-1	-	CASSYRGTQSYNEQFF	TGTGCCAGCAGTTACCGCGGGACTCAGTCCTACAATGAGCAGTTCTTC
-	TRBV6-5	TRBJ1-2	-	CATRQQHYGYTF	TGTGCCACCCGACAGCAACACTATGGCTACACCTTC
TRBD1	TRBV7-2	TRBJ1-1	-	CASSARQGRNTEAFF	TGTGCCAGCAGCGCAAGACAGGGTCGAAACACTGAAGCTTTCTTT
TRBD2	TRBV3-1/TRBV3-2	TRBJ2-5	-	CASSQDLAETQETQYF	TGTGCCAGCAGCCAAGATCTAGCGGAGACCCAAGAGACCCAGTACTTC